These T cell receptor beta chains were read from a single sample in a study of OX40 agonist ivuxolimab in advanced cancers. Measured with immunoSEQ multiplex PCR; TCRdb has only the in-frame clones, and not every one. The profile shows around 81,000 clones, over 75% of them singletons. Sequenced here: CD4+ or CD8+ T cells sorted from blood, sampled in a trial of the OX40 agonist ivuxolimab. The receptor source for this set is an adult with an advanced solid tumor such as melanoma, head and neck, liver or kidney cancer. Each CDR3 is given with its conserved first and last residue. D genes are given only for firm matches. For some rows the clone size is stated as once, few or many, or as a class when expanded; others skip it.

j_gene	v_gene	d_gene	abundance	CDR3aa	CDR3nt
TRBJ2-6	TRBV14	-	-	CASSQIWGRSSGANVLTF	TGTGCCAGCAGCCAAATATGGGGACGGAGCTCTGGGGCCAACGTCCTGACTTTC
TRBJ2-7	TRBV4-3	-	-	CASSQETQIRADEQYF	TGCGCCAGCAGCCAAGAGACGCAAATCCGAGCTGACGAGCAGTACTTC
TRBJ2-2	TRBV4-1	-	-	CASSQDQFYTGELFF	TGCGCCAGCAGCCAAGACCAGTTTTACACCGGGGAGCTGTTTTTT
TRBJ2-7	TRBV11-2	TRBD2	-	CASSPRTSGRAYEQYF	TGTGCCAGCAGCCCGAGGACTAGCGGGAGGGCTTATGAGCAGTACTTC
TRBJ2-1	TRBV2	TRBD1	-	CASTGTGAAVSHEQFF	TGTGCCAGCACCGGGACAGGGGCAGCCGTTTCCCATGAGCAGTTCTTC
TRBJ2-1	TRBV20-1	TRBD1	-	CSGDRENEQFF	TGCAGTGGGGACAGGGAAAATGAGCAGTTCTTC
TRBJ1-1	TRBV6-6	-	-	CASSGQGTEAFF	TGTGCCAGCAGTGGGCAGGGTACTGAAGCTTTCTTT
TRBJ2-1	TRBV4-2	-	-	CASSPSGTYNEQFF	TGTGCCAGCAGCCCCTCGGGGACCTACAATGAGCAGTTCTTC
TRBJ1-1	TRBV14	-	-	CASTRGQNTEAFF	TGTGCCAGCACCCGGGGGCAGAACACTGAAGCTTTCTTT
TRBJ2-5	TRBV5-1	-	once	CASSPGLQTQYF	TGCGCCAGCAGCCCAGGGTTACAGACCCAGTACTTC
TRBJ2-5	TRBV29-1	TRBD1	-	CSVAQGAEVAQYF	TGCAGCGTTGCTCAGGGGGCGGAGGTGGCCCAGTACTTC
TRBJ2-2	TRBV5-1	TRBD2	-	CASTGRVPGGELFF	TGCGCCAGCACCGGGAGGGTCCCGGGCGGGGAGCTGTTTTTT
TRBJ2-3	TRBV5-1	TRBD2	-	CASRTGREGFTDTQYF	TGCGCCAGCAGAACGGGTCGGGAGGGTTTCACAGATACGCAGTATTTT
TRBJ2-1	TRBV2	TRBD1	-	CASSEGQGSRNEQFF	TGTGCCAGCAGTGAGGGACAGGGTTCGCGGAATGAGCAGTTCTTC
TRBJ2-2	TRBV27	TRBD2	-	CASSFRLAASNTGELFF	TGTGCCAGCAGCTTCAGACTAGCGGCCTCGAACACCGGGGAGCTGTTTTTT
TRBJ2-1	TRBV5-1	TRBD1	-	CASLPGGDRVYNEQFF	TGCGCCAGCCTACCAGGGGGGGACAGGGTTTACAATGAGCAGTTCTTC
TRBJ2-3	TRBV18	-	-	CASSPGSRGPDTQYF	TGTGCCAGCTCCCCGGGTAGCAGGGGCCCAGATACGCAGTATTTT
TRBJ2-7	TRBV30	TRBD2	once	CAWSVGGDSYEQYF	TGTGCCTGGAGTGTGGGAGGGGATTCGTACGAGCAGTACTTC
TRBJ1-5	TRBV5-5	-	-	CASSLEGYNQPQHF	TGTGCCAGCAGCTTGGAAGGGTACAATCAGCCCCAGCATTTT
TRBJ1-1	TRBV4-1	TRBD1	-	CASSREGQGREAFF	TGCGCCAGCAGCCGGGAGGGACAGGGGCGTGAAGCTTTCTTT
TRBJ1-2	TRBV11-2	-	once	CASSSTFGGYTF	TGTGCCAGCAGCTCGACTTTTGGTGGCTACACCTTC
TRBJ2-2	TRBV5-4	TRBD2	-	CASSLVLAGANTGELFF	TGTGCCAGCAGCTTGGTTCTAGCGGGCGCGAACACCGGGGAGCTGTTTTTT
TRBJ1-1	TRBV7-9	TRBD1	-	CASSRPGTGTNTEAFF	TGTGCCAGCAGCCGTCCCGGGACAGGGACCAACACTGAAGCTTTCTTT
TRBJ2-5	TRBV5-4	-	-	CASSSGGETQYF	TGTGCCAGCAGCTCTGGAGGGGAGACCCAGTACTTC
TRBJ2-3	TRBV6-5	-	once	CASSYSSTSTDTQYF	TGTGCCAGCAGTTACTCGAGCACTAGCACAGATACGCAGTATTTT
TRBJ2-5	TRBV5-1	-	few	CASSPSLGDQETQYF	TGCGCCAGCAGCCCCTCCCTCGGGGACCAAGAGACCCAGTACTTC
TRBJ1-2	TRBV28	-	-	CASSSPGRANYGYTF	TGTGCCAGCAGTTCCCCAGGGCGAGCTAACTATGGCTACACCTTC
TRBJ2-4	TRBV5-1	TRBD1	-	CASSSLQGGENIQYF	TGCGCCAGCAGCTCCCTACAGGGGGGAGAAAACATTCAGTACTTC
TRBJ2-5	TRBV7-8	-	-	CASSARTDSKEATQYF	TGTGCCAGCAGCGCGCGGACAGACAGTAAAGAGGCGACCCAGTACTTC
TRBJ2-7	TRBV18	-	-	CASSQGGSYEQYF	TGTGCCAGCTCACAGGGCGGCTCCTACGAGCAGTACTTC
TRBJ2-5	TRBV7-3	TRBD1	once	CASSLRQGETQYF	TGTGCCAGCAGCTTGCGACAGGGGGAGACCCAGTACTTC
TRBJ2-5	TRBV28	-	-	CASSSPGRGKGETQYF	TGTGCCAGCAGTTCCCCCGGTAGGGGTAAAGGGGAGACCCAGTACTTC
TRBJ2-6	TRBV15	TRBD1	-	CATSPRDRGTGANVLTF	TGTGCCACCAGCCCCCGGGACAGGGGTACTGGGGCCAACGTCCTGACTTTC
TRBJ2-1	TRBV4-3	-	-	CASSQEIAGNEQFF	TGCGCCAGCAGCCAAGAAATAGCAGGCAATGAGCAGTTCTTC
TRBJ1-1	TRBV19	TRBD1	-	CASSLDRGQFRVNTEAFF	TGTGCCAGTAGTCTTGACAGGGGGCAATTTAGGGTGAACACTGAAGCTTTCTTT
TRBJ1-5	TRBV5-8	-	-	CASSHGSQGRFQPQHF	TGTGCCAGCAGCCACGGGAGCCAGGGCAGGTTTCAGCCCCAGCATTTT
TRBJ2-1	TRBV25-1	-	-	CASSGGSSYNEQFF	TGTGCCAGCAGTGGGGGTAGCTCCTACAATGAGCAGTTCTTC
TRBJ2-1	TRBV28	-	-	CASTVPRVFHNEQFF	TGTGCCAGCACAGTTCCCCGGGTTTTTCACAATGAGCAGTTCTTC
TRBJ1-1	TRBV28	TRBD1	once	CASSGGQGRRGTEAFF	TGTGCCAGCAGTGGGGGACAGGGGCGGCGAGGCACTGAAGCTTTCTTT
TRBJ2-5	TRBV6-1	-	-	CASYRGGLGETQYF	TGTGCCAGCTACCGAGGGGGGCTGGGGGAGACCCAGTACTTC
TRBJ2-3	TRBV27	TRBD2	-	CASRAGTSGVSTDTQYF	TGTGCCAGCAGAGCCGGGACTAGCGGAGTAAGCACAGATACGCAGTATTTT
TRBJ2-1	TRBV5-1	-	once	CASSLEHSYNEQFF	TGCGCCAGCAGCTTGGAACACAGCTACAATGAGCAGTTCTTC
TRBJ1-1	TRBV11-2	-	-	CASSQQGRDTEAFF	TGTGCCAGCAGCCAACAGGGCAGGGACACTGAAGCTTTCTTT
TRBJ2-5	TRBV5-1	-	-	CASSLAGNRETQYF	TGCGCCAGCAGCTTGGCGGGCAATCGGGAGACCCAGTACTTC
TRBJ1-2	TRBV2	TRBD1	-	CASSRTGGYGYTF	TGTGCCAGCAGTAGGACAGGAGGGTATGGCTACACCTTC
TRBJ1-2	TRBV29-1	-	-	CSVRTFKGGYTF	TGCAGCGTTAGGACATTTAAGGGTGGCTACACCTTC
TRBJ1-4	TRBV7-6	-	-	CASSSVGGSTEKLFF	TGTGCCAGCAGCTCAGTGGGGGGATCGACTGAAAAACTGTTTTTT
TRBJ2-7	TRBV5-6	-	-	CASSVYARWGPSEQYF	TGTGCCAGCAGCGTGTACGCTCGCTGGGGGCCCTCCGAGCAGTACTTC
TRBJ2-3	TRBV18	TRBD2	-	CASSPKYGGRTTDTQYF	TGTGCCAGCTCACCAAAATATGGCGGGAGGACCACAGATACGCAGTATTTT
TRBJ1-1	TRBV6-6	TRBD1	-	CASSSWDRGPEAFF	TGTGCCAGCAGTTCTTGGGACAGGGGCCCTGAAGCTTTCTTT
TRBJ1-3	TRBV2	TRBD1	-	CASTHRGLGNTIYF	TGTGCCAGCACGCACAGGGGGCTCGGAAACACCATATATTTT